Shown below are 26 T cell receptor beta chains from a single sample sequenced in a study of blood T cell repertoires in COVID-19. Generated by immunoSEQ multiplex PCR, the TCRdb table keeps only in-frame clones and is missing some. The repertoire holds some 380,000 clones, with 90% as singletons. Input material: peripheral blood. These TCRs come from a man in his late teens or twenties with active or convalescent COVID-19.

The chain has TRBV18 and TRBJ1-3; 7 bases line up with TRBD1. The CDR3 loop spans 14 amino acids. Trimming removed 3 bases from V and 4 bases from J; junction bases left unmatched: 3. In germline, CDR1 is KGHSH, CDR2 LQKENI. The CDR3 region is CASSPDRVGNTIYF. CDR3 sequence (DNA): TGTGCCAGCTCACCCGACAGGGTCGGAAACACCATATATTTT.

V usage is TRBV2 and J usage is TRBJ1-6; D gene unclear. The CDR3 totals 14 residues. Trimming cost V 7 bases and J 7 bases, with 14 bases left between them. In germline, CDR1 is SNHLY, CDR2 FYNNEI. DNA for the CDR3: TGTGCCAGCAATCCCGGAGGGTGGAATTCACCCCTCCACTTT. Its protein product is CASNPGGWNSPLHF.

CDR3 protein: CASSFYSTGLVQLGETQYF. CDR3 coding DNA: TGTGCCAGCAGCTTTTACTCGACGGGACTAGTGCAACTAGGGGAGACCCAGTACTTC. This chain links TRBV7-3 with TRBJ2-5, with 8 bases fitting TRBD2. The V gene's germline CDR1 is SGHTA and CDR2 FQGTGA. This CDR3 has 19 residues. J lost 5 bases, V lost 3 bases, and 20 bases had no gene match.

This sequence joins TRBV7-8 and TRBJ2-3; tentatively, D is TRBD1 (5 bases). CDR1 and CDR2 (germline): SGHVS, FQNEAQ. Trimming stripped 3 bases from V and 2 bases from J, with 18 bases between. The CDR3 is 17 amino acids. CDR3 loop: CASSFLWQGELTDTQYF. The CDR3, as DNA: TGTGCCAGCAGCTTCTTGTGGCAGGGTGAACTCACAGATACGCAGTATTTT.

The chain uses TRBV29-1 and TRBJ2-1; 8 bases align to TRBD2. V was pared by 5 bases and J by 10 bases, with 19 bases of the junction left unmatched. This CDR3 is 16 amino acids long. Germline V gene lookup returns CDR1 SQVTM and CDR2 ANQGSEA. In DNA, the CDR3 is TGCAGCGTTCCGAAGACCCCCGGTGATAGCGGGGAGGAGCAGTTCTTC. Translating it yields CSVPKTPGDSGEEQFF.

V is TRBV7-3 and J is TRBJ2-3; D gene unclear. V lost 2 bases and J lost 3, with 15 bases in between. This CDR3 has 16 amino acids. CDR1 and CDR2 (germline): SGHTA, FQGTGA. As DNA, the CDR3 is TGTGCCAGCAGCTTACAACCCAACAGTGGGACAGATACGCAGTATTTT. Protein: CASSLQPNSGTDTQYF.

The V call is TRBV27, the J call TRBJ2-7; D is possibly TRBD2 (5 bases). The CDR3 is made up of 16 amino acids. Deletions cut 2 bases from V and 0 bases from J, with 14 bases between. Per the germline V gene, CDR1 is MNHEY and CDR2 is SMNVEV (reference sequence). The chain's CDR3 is CASSLVGGSSSYEQYF. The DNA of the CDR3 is TGTGCCAGCAGTTTAGTCGGCGGGTCAAGCTCCTACGAGCAGTACTTC.

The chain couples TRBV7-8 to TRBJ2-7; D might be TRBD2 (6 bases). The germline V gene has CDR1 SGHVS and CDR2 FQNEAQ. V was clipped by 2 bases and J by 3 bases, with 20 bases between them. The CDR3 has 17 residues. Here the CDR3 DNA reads TGTGCCAGCAGCTTACCCCCGCATGGCGGGAATAACTACGAGCAGTACTTC. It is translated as CASSLPPHGGNNYEQYF.

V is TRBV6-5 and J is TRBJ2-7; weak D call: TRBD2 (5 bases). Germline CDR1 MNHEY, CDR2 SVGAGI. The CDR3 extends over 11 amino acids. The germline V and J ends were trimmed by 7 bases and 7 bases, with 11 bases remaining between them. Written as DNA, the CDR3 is TGTGCCAGCAACCGAGGGCAGGAGCAGTACTTC. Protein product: CASNRGQEQYF.

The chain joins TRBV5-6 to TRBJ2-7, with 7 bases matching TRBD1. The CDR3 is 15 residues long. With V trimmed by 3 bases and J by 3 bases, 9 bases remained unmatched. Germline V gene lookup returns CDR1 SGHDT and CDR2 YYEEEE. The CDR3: CASSWGTAGVYEQYF. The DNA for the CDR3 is TGTGCCAGCAGCTGGGGGACAGCCGGTGTCTACGAGCAGTACTTC.

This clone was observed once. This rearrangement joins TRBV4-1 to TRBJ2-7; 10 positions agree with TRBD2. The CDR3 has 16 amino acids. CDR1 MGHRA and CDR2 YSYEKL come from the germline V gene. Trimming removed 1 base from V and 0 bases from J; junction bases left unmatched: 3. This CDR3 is CASSQVPSGSSYEQYF. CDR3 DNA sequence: TGCGCCAGCAGCCAAGTTCCTAGCGGGAGCTCCTACGAGCAGTACTTC.

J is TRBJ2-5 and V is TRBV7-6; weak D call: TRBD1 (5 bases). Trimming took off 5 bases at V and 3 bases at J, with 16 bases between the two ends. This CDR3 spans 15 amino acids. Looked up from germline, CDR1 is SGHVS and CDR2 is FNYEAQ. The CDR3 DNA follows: TGTGCCAGCAGCACACTGGGGCTACCTAAAGAGACCCAGTACTTC. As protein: CASSTLGLPKETQYF.

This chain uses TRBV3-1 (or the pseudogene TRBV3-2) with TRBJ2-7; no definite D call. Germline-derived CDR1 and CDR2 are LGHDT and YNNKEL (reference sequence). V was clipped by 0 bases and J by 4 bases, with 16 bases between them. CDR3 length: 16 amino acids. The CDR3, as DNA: TGTGCCAGCAGCCAAGATGTTCCGGGTTTGAGTTACGAGCAGTACTTC. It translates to CASSQDVPGLSYEQYF.

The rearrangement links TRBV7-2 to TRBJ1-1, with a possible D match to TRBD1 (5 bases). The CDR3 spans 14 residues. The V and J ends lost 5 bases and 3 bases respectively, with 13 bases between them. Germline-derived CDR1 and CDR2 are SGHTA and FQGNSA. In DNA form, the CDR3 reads TGTGCCAGCAGCCGGAACACAGGTGACACTGAAGCTTTCTTT. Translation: CASSRNTGDTEAFF. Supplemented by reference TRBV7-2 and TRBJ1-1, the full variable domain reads GAGVSQSPSNKVTEKGKDVELRCDPISGHTALYWYRQSLGQGLEFLIYFQGNSAPDKSGLPSDRFSAERTGGSVSTLTIQRTQQEDSAVYLCASSRNTGDTEAFFGQGTRLTVV.

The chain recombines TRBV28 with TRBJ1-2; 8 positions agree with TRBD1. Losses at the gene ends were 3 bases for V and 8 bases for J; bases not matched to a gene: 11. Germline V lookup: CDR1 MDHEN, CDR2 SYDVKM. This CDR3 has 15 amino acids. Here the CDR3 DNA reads TGTGCCAGCAGTTTCCTCCGGACAGGGAGATGGGGCTACACCTTC. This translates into CASSFLRTGRWGYTF.

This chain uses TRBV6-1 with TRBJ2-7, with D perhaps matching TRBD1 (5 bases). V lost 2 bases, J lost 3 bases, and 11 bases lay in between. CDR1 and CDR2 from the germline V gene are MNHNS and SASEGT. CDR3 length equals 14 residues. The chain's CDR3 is CASSEWGTNYEQYF. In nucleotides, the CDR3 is TGTGCCAGCAGTGAATGGGGCACGAACTACGAGCAGTACTTC.

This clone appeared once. As DNA, the CDR3 is TGTGCCAGCAGTAAAACTAGCGGGGGCTCCTACGAGCAGTACTTC. Protein sequence: CASSKTSGGSYEQYF. The chain couples TRBV7-9 to TRBJ2-7, with 11 positions matching TRBD2. With V trimmed by 6 bases and J by 0 bases, 4 bases remained unmatched. Germline V gene lookup returns CDR1 SEHNR and CDR2 FQNEAQ (reference sequence). The CDR3 contains 15 residues.

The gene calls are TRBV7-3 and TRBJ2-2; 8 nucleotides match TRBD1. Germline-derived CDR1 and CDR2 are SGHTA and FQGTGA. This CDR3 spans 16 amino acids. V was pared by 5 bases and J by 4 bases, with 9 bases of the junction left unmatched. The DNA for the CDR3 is TGTGCCAGCAGCCCATGGACAGGGCTGGGCACCGGGGAGCTGTTTTTT. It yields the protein CASSPWTGLGTGELFF.

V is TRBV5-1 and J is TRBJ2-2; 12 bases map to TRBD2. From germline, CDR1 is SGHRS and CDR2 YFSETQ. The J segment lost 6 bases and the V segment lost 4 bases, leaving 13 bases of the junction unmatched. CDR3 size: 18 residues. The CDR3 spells CASSLEGSLAGGPGELFF. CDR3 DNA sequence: TGCGCCAGCAGCCTGGAGGGGTCGCTAGCGGGAGGGCCCGGGGAGCTGTTTTTT.

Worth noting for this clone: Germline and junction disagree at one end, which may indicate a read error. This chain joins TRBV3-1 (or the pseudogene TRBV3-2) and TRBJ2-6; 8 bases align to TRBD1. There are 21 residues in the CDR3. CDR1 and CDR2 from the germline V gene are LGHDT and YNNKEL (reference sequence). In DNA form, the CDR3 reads TGTGCCAGCAGCCAAGGCAGGGACTGGGACAGGAAATTCTCTGGGGCCAACGTGCTGACTTTC. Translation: CASSQGRDWDRKFSGANVLTF.

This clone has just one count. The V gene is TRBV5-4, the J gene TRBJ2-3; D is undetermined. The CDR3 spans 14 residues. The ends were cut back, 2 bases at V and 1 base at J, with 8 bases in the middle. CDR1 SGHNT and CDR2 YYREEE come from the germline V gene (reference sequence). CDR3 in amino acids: CASSFSVRTDTQYF. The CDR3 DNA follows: TGTGCCAGCAGCTTTTCAGTTCGCACAGATACGCAGTATTTT. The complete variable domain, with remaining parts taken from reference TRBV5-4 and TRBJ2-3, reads ETGVTQSPTHLIKTRGQQVTLRCSSQSGHNTVSWYQQALGQGPQFIFQYYREEENGRGNFPPRFSGLQFPNYSSELNVNALELDDSALYLCASSFSVRTDTQYFGPGTRLTVL.

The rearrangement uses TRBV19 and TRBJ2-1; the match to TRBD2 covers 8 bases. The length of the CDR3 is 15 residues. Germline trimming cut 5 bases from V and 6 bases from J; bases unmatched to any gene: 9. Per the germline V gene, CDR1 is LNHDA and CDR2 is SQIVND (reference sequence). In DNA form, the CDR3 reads TGTGCCAGTAGTGAGGGACTAGTCCCCTCCAATGAGCAGTTCTTC. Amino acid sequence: CASSEGLVPSNEQFF.

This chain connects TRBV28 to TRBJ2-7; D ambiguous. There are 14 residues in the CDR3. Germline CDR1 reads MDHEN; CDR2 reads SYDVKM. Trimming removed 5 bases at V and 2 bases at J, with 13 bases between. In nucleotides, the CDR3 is TGTGCCAGCAGTGAGATTACGCAGGCCTACGAGCAGTACTTC. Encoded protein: CASSEITQAYEQYF.

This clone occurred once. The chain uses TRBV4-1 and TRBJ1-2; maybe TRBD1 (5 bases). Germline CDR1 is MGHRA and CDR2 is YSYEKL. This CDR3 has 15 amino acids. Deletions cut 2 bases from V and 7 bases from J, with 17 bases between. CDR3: CASSQIRRAKGGYTF. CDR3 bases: TGCGCCAGCAGCCAAATTCGCAGGGCCAAGGGTGGCTACACCTTC.

The CDR3: CASSYRGPYEQFF. CDR3 nucleotide sequence: TGTGCCAGCAGTTACAGGGGGCCCTATGAGCAGTTCTTC. The genes are TRBV7-9 and TRBJ2-1; 9 bases are a match to TRBD1. Germline V lookup: CDR1 SEHNR, CDR2 FQNEAQ (reference sequence). This CDR3 spans 13 amino acids. J lost 8 bases, V lost 6 bases, and 5 bases had no gene match.

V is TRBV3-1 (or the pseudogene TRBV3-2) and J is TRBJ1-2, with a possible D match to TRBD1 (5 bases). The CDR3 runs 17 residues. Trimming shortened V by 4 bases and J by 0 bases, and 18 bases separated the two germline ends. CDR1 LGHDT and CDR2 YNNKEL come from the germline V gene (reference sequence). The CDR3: CASSPREGPSPNYGYTF. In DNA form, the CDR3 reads TGTGCCAGCAGCCCCAGGGAGGGACCATCCCCTAACTATGGCTACACCTTC.